Included here is one T cell receptor beta chain sequence, with context. Antigen unknown. CDR1 is MDHEN and CDR2 is SYDVKM in the germline V gene. V lost 5 bases and J lost 2; bases outside the gene matches: 6. The CDR3 covers 15 residues. This sample was included in a study of T cell responses to AZD1222 COVID-19 vaccine. Study-level points and caveats: Spike-specific TCR breadth and depth both grew after two AZD1222 doses. Only a handful of AZD1222 recipients, five to seven in all, had baseline seropositivity. Possibly, clonal diversity was underestimated; donors were largely white British and included more females.

Produced via immunoSEQ multiplex PCR; TCRdb's table is partial and in-frame only. The sample lists some 170,000 clones, roughly 91% seen once, with 1.5% to 2% in the top ten. This receptor was taken from an adult in good health. The source material was peripheral blood, sampled on day 0 of AZD1222 vaccination. The chain links TRBV28 to TRBJ1-2, with 9 nucleotides matching TRBD1. The CDR3 reads CASSTRQGGNYGYTF. The CDR3 DNA follows: TGTGCCAGCAGTACGCGACAGGGGGGAAACTATGGCTACACCTTC.